The 10 T cell receptor beta chains reported below all come from one sample, sequenced in a study of blood T cell repertoires in COVID-19. Data came from immunoSEQ multiplex PCR; TCRdb stores just in-frame clones and leaves some out. The sample has a few hundred thousand clones, around 87% seen once. Sequenced input: PBMCs or T cells enriched from blood (not recorded which). All receptors come from a woman aged 18-30 years with acute COVID-19.

The chain employs TRBV24-1 and TRBJ1-2, with a possible D match to TRBD1 (5 bases). The V end lost 4 bases, the J end lost 3 bases, and 14 bases lay between the germline ends. Germline V CDR1 and CDR2: KGHDR, SFDVKD. The CDR3 sequence is 15 residues long. The CDR3 spells CATSDPSGQDYGYTF. CDR3 sequence (DNA): TGTGCCACCAGTGACCCATCAGGGCAAGACTATGGCTACACCTTC.

To note about this clone: Other nucleotide sequences from this sample produce the same CDR3. The chain joins TRBV24-1 to TRBJ2-1, with D perhaps matching TRBD2 (5 bases). Trimming cost V 5 bases and J 4 bases, with 8 bases left between them. The CDR3 extends over 13 amino acids. CDR1 is KGHDR, CDR2 SFDVKD, per germline. The CDR3 nucleotides are TGTGCCACCAGTGTCGGGGATTACAATGAGCAGTTCTTC. This gives the protein CATSVGDYNEQFF.

The J gene is TRBJ2-1, the V gene TRBV9, with 8 bases that match TRBD1. CDR1 and CDR2 from the germline V gene are SGDLS and YYNGEE. Trimming cost V 4 bases and J 0 bases; bases outside gene matches: 9. There are 17 residues in the CDR3. As DNA, the CDR3 is TGTGCCAGCAGCCGACAGGGGTCGAGTGCCTCCTACAATGAGCAGTTCTTC. Amino acids: CASSRQGSSASYNEQFF.

V gene TRBV15 combines with J gene TRBJ1-2, with D tentatively TRBD1 (5 bases). This CDR3 has 17 amino acids. CDR1 LNHNV and CDR2 YYDKDF come from the germline V gene (reference sequence). Trimming left V 4 bases short and J 4 bases short, with 22 bases between. DNA of the CDR3: TGTGCCACCAGCAAACTTGACACAGCCGGCAGGGCCTATGGCTACACCTTC. Its protein is CATSKLDTAGRAYGYTF.

This clone was recorded a few times. This chain uses TRBV10-1 with TRBJ2-1; TRBD1 matches 10 bases. The CDR3 runs to 15 residues. The germline V gene encodes CDR1 WNHNN and CDR2 SYGVQD (reference sequence). Trimming removed 6 bases from V and 2 bases from J; junction bases left unmatched: 4. The CDR3: CASSRDRGTYNEQFF. The CDR3 DNA follows: TGCGCCAGCAGCCGGGACAGGGGTACCTACAATGAGCAGTTCTTC.

The chain is built from TRBV29-1 and TRBJ1-2, with 9 bases identical to TRBD1. The CDR3 sequence is 17 residues long. CDR1 and CDR2 (germline): SQVTM, ANQGSEA. Germline trimming cut 4 bases from V and 3 bases from J; bases unmatched to any gene: 15. The DNA for the CDR3 is TGCAGCGTTGTACCGGGACAGGGAGTGAGCTACGACTATGGCTACACCTTC. As protein: CSVVPGQGVSYDYGYTF.

The V gene is TRBV7-9, the J gene TRBJ1-5; D call uncertain. Looked up from germline, CDR1 is SEHNR and CDR2 is FQNEAQ (reference sequence). Trimming left V 8 bases short and J 4 bases short, with 9 bases between. The CDR3 totals 12 residues. CDR3 in amino acids: CASREGNQPQHF. In DNA, the CDR3 is TGTGCCAGCCGTGAGGGAAATCAGCCCCAGCATTTT.

This chain connects TRBV19 to TRBJ2-7; perhaps TRBD2 as D (6 bases). The CDR3 consists of 13 residues. Trimming cost V 6 bases and J 2 bases, with 11 bases left between them. Germline V gene lookup returns CDR1 LNHDA and CDR2 SQIVND (reference sequence). The CDR3 loop is CASSRDSTYEQYF. CDR3 bases: TGTGCCAGTAGCCGGGACTCGACCTACGAGCAGTACTTC.

Notes on this clone: At one boundary the junction diverges from the germline segment, which might be a read error. The chain uses TRBV3-1 (or the pseudogene TRBV3-2) and TRBJ1-1; D uncertain. Germline loops: CDR1 LGHDT, CDR2 YNNKEL (reference sequence). The CDR3 runs 15 residues. CDR3 sequence: CASRQGPVLNTEAFF. CDR3 DNA sequence: TGTGCCAGCAGACAAGGTCCCGTTTTGAACACTGAAGCTTTCTTT.

The chain employs TRBV30 and TRBJ1-4; D gene uncertain. The CDR3 is 14 residues long. CDR1 is GTSNPN and CDR2 is SVGIG in the germline V gene (reference sequence). V dropped 2 bases and J dropped 2 bases, with 9 bases sitting between them. The CDR3 sequence is CAWSLGGTNEKLFF. CDR3 DNA: TGTGCCTGGAGTCTGGGAGGCACTAATGAAAAACTGTTTTTT.